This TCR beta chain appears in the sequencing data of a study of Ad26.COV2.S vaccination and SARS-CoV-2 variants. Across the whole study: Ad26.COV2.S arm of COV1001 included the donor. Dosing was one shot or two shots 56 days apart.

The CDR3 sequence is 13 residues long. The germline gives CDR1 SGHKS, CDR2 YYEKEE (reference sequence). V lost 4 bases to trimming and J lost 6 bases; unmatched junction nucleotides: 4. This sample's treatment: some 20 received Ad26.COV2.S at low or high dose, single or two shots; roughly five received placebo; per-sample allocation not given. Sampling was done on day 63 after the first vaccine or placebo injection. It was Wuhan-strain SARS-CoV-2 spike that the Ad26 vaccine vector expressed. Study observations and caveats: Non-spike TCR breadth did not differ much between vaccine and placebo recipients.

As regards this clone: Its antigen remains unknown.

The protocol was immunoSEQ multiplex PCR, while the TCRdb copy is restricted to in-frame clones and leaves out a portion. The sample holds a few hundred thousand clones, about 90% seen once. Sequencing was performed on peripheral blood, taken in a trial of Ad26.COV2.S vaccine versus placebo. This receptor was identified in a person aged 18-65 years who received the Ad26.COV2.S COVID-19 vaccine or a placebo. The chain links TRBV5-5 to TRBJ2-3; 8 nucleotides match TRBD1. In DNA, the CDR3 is TGTGCCAGCAGCGAGGACAGGGTGGATACGCAGTATTTT. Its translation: CASSEDRVDTQYF. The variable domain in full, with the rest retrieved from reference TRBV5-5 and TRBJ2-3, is DAGVTQSPTHLIKTRGQQVTLRCSPISGHKSVSWYQQVLGQGPQFIFQYYEKEERGRGNFPDRFSARQFPNYSSELNVNALLLGDSALYLCASSEDRVDTQYFGPGTRLTVL.